This T cell receptor beta chain emerged from a study of cytomegalovirus exposure and HLA in healthy donors. This CDR3 comprises 12 residues. Germline V lookup: CDR1 SEHNR, CDR2 FQNEAQ (reference sequence). V shed 3 bases and J shed 5 bases, with 8 bases lying between them. On this clone: As yet, its antigen is unknown.

Clones were read by immunoSEQ multiplex PCR, and TCRdb kept only the in-frame ones, dropping some. The data contain 200,000 to 300,000 clones, about 90% of them singletons. Study results and limitations: The authors enumerated 150 to 200 TCR beta chains as linked to cytomegalovirus.

The chain combines TRBV7-9 with TRBJ2-7, with a possible D match to TRBD1 (5 bases). Sequences were obtained from PBMCs. This receptor was taken from a man aged 18-30 years in good health and CMV-seropositive. CDR3 DNA: TGTGCCAGCAGCTTCGACAGAAACGAGCAGTACTTC. Its protein product is CASSFDRNEQYF. The complete variable domain, with remaining parts taken from reference TRBV7-9 and TRBJ2-7, reads DTGVSQNPRHKITKRGQNVTFRCDPISEHNRLYWYRQTLGQGPEFLTYFQNEAQLEKSRLLSDRFSAERPKGSFSTLEIQRTEQGDSAMYLCASSFDRNEQYFGPGTRLTVT.